These 5 T cell receptor beta chains were all obtained from the same sample, sequenced in a study of OX40 agonist ivuxolimab in advanced cancers. TCRdb keeps only in-frame clones here, not all; method: immunoSEQ multiplex PCR. This sample yields approximately 94,000 clones, of which around four fifths are seen a single time; 1% to 1.3% belongs to the top ten. The sequences come from CD4+ or CD8+ T cells sorted from blood, collected in a trial of the OX40 agonist ivuxolimab. The receptors were gathered from an adult with an advanced solid tumor such as melanoma, head and neck, liver or kidney cancer.

This chain links TRBV7-9 with TRBJ1-1; D is ambiguous. Deletions cut 2 bases from V and 8 bases from J, with 6 bases between. Per the germline V gene, CDR1 is SEHNR and CDR2 is FQNEAQ (reference sequence). The CDR3 has 11 residues. In DNA, the CDR3 is TGTGCCAGCAGCTTAATGAAAGAAGCTTTCTTT. Its translation: CASSLMKEAFF.

This sequence joins TRBV11-2 and TRBJ2-5; D is possibly TRBD2 (6 bases). The V and J ends lost 1 base and 5 bases respectively, with 8 bases between them. Germline CDR1 reads SGHAT; CDR2 reads FQNNGV. The length of the CDR3 is 13 residues. The CDR3 region has the DNA TGTGCCAGCAGCTTAGGGGGGAGGGAGACCCAGTACTTC. Translation gives CASSLGGRETQYF.

A word on this clone: The germline gene is not matched at one end of the junction; a read error may be the cause. The chain couples TRBV11-3 to TRBJ2-7; perhaps D is TRBD1 or TRBD2 (5 bases each). CDR1 is SGHNT and CDR2 is YENEEA in the germline V gene. The CDR3 has 13 amino acids. CDR3 DNA: TGTGCCAGCAGCTTAGAGGTCTCGGGACGCCATTTCTTC. Protein: CASSLEVSGRHFF.

The V call is TRBV2, the J call TRBJ1-5; D unresolved. Germline V CDR1 and CDR2: SNHLY, FYNNEI. Between the trimmed V and J ends, which lost 6 bases and 0 bases, there was a span of 9 bases. The CDR3 runs to 14 residues. The CDR3 reads CASSAEYSNQPQHF. The CDR3 region has the DNA TGTGCCAGCAGCGCGGAATATAGCAATCAGCCCCAGCATTTT.

The rearrangement joins TRBV7-9 to TRBJ2-3; tentatively, D is TRBD2 (7 bases). V gave up 4 bases and J gave up 1 base, with 12 bases separating them. CDR3 size: 15 residues. Germline lookup yields CDR1 SEHNR and CDR2 FQNEAQ (reference sequence). The DNA for the CDR3 is TGTGCCAGCAGCTCACCGGGGGGCGGCACAGATACGCAGTATTTT. It encodes CASSSPGGGTDTQYF.